This section outlines one T cell receptor beta chain sequence together with its context. This entry comes from a study of blood T cell repertoires in COVID-19. Study context: Italy, Spain and the United States were the sources of the convalescent and acute COVID-19 samples. Sample material is recorded as cDNA or gDNA derived from T cells, B-cell-depleted T cells, or PBMCs.

Per germline, CDR1 SGDLS and CDR2 YYNGEE. After removal of 2 bases from V and 6 bases from J, the junction contained 4 bases not matched to a gene. There are 15 residues in the CDR3. TCRdb's copy holds only in-frame clones and misses some; the assay was immunoSEQ multiplex PCR. The sample records 100,000 to 150,000 clones, about 80% being singletons. The receptor was derived from a man aged 35 to 55 with active or convalescent COVID-19. This rearrangement joins TRBV9 to TRBJ1-5; 11 bases line up with TRBD1. Sequenced: peripheral blood. CDR3 sequence reads: CASSVGQGGTQPQHF. In nucleotides, the CDR3 is TGTGCCAGCAGCGTGGGACAGGGGGGTACTCAGCCCCAGCATTTT.